A selection of T cell receptor beta chains follows, all from one sample in a study of blood T cell repertoires in COVID-19. Profiled with immunoSEQ multiplex PCR; TCRdb holds only in-frame clones, not every one. The sample contains around 65,000 clones, more than 75% of which appear only once. The sequencing sample was made of peripheral blood. The origin of the receptors is a human donor in a cohort sampled during active COVID-19. Both conserved end residues are part of each CDR3. Fields, in order: clone size, D gene, J gene, V gene, CDR3 protein, CDR3 DNA. The D gene is left open where the match is weak. A clone size is listed for some rows: how often the clone was seen (once, few, many), or a class if it is expanded.

>NA|NA|TRBJ1-4|TRBV11-2
CASSDPTAGNEKLFF
TGTGCCAGCAGTGACCCGACAGCGGGTAATGAAAAACTGTTTTTT
>few|TRBD2|TRBJ2-5|TRBV12-3/TRBV12-4
CASRRGGVETQYF
TGTGCCAGCAGACGGGGGGGCGTCGAGACCCAGTACTTC
>medium-sized|NA|TRBJ2-1|TRBV6-5
CASSLAPGSYNEQFF
TGTGCCAGCAGTCTCGCGCCCGGCTCCTACAATGAGCAGTTCTTC
>few|NA|TRBJ2-7|TRBV7-2
CASSLAGGGTYEQYF
TGTGCCAGCAGCTTAGCGGGAGGCGGGACCTACGAGCAGTACTTC
>NA|NA|TRBJ2-1|TRBV6-4
CASSQQRGNEQFF
TGTGCCAGCAGTCAACAAAGGGGCAATGAGCAGTTCTTC
>NA|TRBD1|TRBJ1-1|TRBV29-1
CSVEGRQGVIAF
TGCAGCGTTGAAGGTCGACAGGGCGTAATTGCCTTT
>NA|NA|TRBJ2-7|TRBV7-9
CASSRGSHEEQYF
TGTGCCAGCAGCCGAGGGAGCCATGAAGAGCAGTACTTC
>few|TRBD1|TRBJ2-7|TRBV20-1
CSASDRAYEQYF
TGCAGTGCTAGTGACAGGGCTTACGAGCAGTACTTC
>few|TRBD1|TRBJ1-4|TRBV4-1
CASSQGRGGDSGLLEKLFF
TGCGCCAGCAGCCAAGGACGAGGGGGCGACTCGGGGTTATTGGAAAAACTGTTTTTT
>many|NA|TRBJ2-5|TRBV12-3/TRBV12-4
CASSYLDQETQYF
TGTGCCAGCAGTTATCTAGACCAAGAGACCCAGTACTTC
>NA|TRBD2|TRBJ2-1|TRBV11-2
CASSLGPAGGKVEQFF
TGTGCCAGCAGCTTAGGACCAGCGGGAGGAAAGGTTGAGCAGTTCTTC
>NA|TRBD1|TRBJ1-6|TRBV19
CASSQGLGSPLHF
TGTGCCAGCTCACAGGGGTTAGGATCACCCCTCCACTTT
>NA|TRBD2|TRBJ2-3|TRBV4-1
CASSQVGASGRGYTQYF
TGCGCCAGCAGCCAAGTAGGAGCTAGCGGGAGGGGGTACACGCAGTATTTT
>NA|NA|TRBJ1-3|TRBV7-2
CASSLRQGTGNTIYF
TGTGCCAGCAGCTTACGGCAGGGGACTGGAAACACCATATATTTT
>NA|NA|TRBJ2-7|TRBV24-1
CATSGSDREQYF
TGTGCCACCAGCGGCAGCGATCGCGAGCAGTACTTC
>NA|NA|TRBJ2-2|TRBV4-2
CASSQEEGTGELFF
TGTGCCAGCAGCCAAGAGGAGGGAACCGGGGAGCTGTTTTTT
>few|TRBD1|TRBJ2-7|TRBV5-4
CASSLEGTVPYEQYF
TGTGCCAGCAGCTTGGAAGGGACAGTGCCCTACGAGCAGTACTTC
>few|TRBD2|TRBJ2-7|TRBV7-2
CASSFSAASGRAYEQYF
TGTGCCAGCAGCTTTTCGGCAGCTAGCGGGAGAGCCTACGAGCAGTACTTC
>NA|NA|TRBJ2-5|TRBV5-1
CASSLFFGFQETQYF
TGCGCCAGCAGCTTGTTTTTCGGTTTTCAAGAGACCCAGTACTTC
>once|TRBD2|TRBJ2-3|TRBV25-1
CASGTSGTDTQYF
TGTGCCAGTGGGACTAGCGGCACAGATACGCAGTATTTT
>once|TRBD1|TRBJ2-6|TRBV5-4
CASSSRQGTGANVLTF
TGTGCCAGCAGCTCGCGACAGGGCACCGGGGCCAACGTCCTGACTTTC
>NA|TRBD1|TRBJ2-3|TRBV6-5
CASSNGQGAADTQYF
TGTGCCAGCAGCAACGGACAGGGGGCCGCAGATACGCAGTATTTT
>NA|NA|TRBJ1-1|TRBV7-9
CASTPGGRRAEAFF
TGTGCCAGCACCCCGGGGGGCAGGAGGGCTGAAGCTTTCTTT
>NA|NA|TRBJ2-2|TRBV20-1
CSASRAYSTGELFF
TGCAGTGCTAGTAGAGCGTATTCCACCGGGGAGCTGTTTTTT
>NA|NA|TRBJ2-2|TRBV19
CASTTQASSGELFF
TGTGCCAGTACCACCCAGGCGTCCAGCGGGGAGCTGTTTTTT
>NA|NA|TRBJ1-1|TRBV27
CASSFGGTNEAFF
TGTGCCAGCAGTTTCGGAGGGACGAATGAAGCTTTCTTT
>NA|TRBD1|TRBJ1-1|TRBV5-1
CASSLGQGEAFF
TGCGCCAGCAGCTTGGGACAGGGTGAAGCTTTCTTT
>NA|TRBD1|TRBJ2-7|TRBV18
CASSPQSKGADEQYF
TGTGCCAGCTCACCACAAAGTAAGGGGGCGGACGAGCAGTACTTC
>NA|TRBD2|TRBJ2-1|TRBV5-4
CASSPGGTSSRNEQFF
TGTGCCAGCAGCCCTGGCGGGACTAGCTCGAGGAATGAGCAGTTCTTC
>NA|NA|TRBJ2-4|TRBV4-2
CASSQGRGAKNIQYF
TGTGCCAGCAGCCAAGGCCGGGGTGCCAAAAACATTCAGTACTTC
>NA|TRBD1|TRBJ2-2|TRBV27
CASSLNRGRELFF
TGTGCCAGCAGTTTAAACAGGGGGCGGGAGCTGTTTTTT
>NA|TRBD1|TRBJ1-2|TRBV4-2
CASSQDQRTGIYYGYTF
TGTGCCAGCAGCCAGGATCAAAGGACAGGGATCTACTATGGCTACACCTTC
>NA|TRBD1|TRBJ2-7|TRBV19
CASSTLGPGGYEQYF
TGTGCCAGTAGTACCCTCGGCCCAGGGGGCTACGAGCAGTACTTC
>once|NA|TRBJ1-1|TRBV28
CASGDQAFF
TGTGCCAGCGGAGATCAAGCTTTCTTT
>few|TRBD2|TRBJ2-7|TRBV7-2
CASSLSLAGSSYEQYF
TGTGCCAGCAGCTTGAGTCTAGCGGGGAGCTCCTACGAGCAGTACTTC
>NA|NA|TRBJ1-1|TRBV7-2
CASSLTGQGSTEAFF
TGTGCCAGCAGCTTAACGGGGCAGGGGAGCACTGAAGCTTTCTTT
>NA|NA|TRBJ2-1|TRBV5-1
CASSLGPGYYNEQFF
TGCGCCAGCAGCTTGGGACCAGGGTACTACAATGAGCAGTTCTTC
>NA|TRBD1|TRBJ2-3|TRBV11-3
CASSLGQGHTDTQYF
TGTGCCAGCAGCCTCGGACAGGGACACACAGATACGCAGTATTTT
>NA|TRBD2|TRBJ2-1|TRBV28
CASRVGLAGNEQFF
TGTGCCAGCAGAGTAGGACTAGCGGGGAATGAGCAGTTCTTC
>medium-sized|TRBD1|TRBJ1-5|TRBV19
CASNGGQGGNQPQHF
TGTGCCAGTAACGGGGGACAGGGCGGCAATCAGCCCCAGCATTTT
>few|TRBD2|TRBJ2-3|TRBV7-9
CASSPRTSGTSTDTQYF
TGTGCCAGCAGCCCCCGGACTAGCGGGACTAGCACAGATACGCAGTATTTT
>NA|NA|TRBJ2-7|TRBV6-6
CASSSPQSSYEQYF
TGTGCCAGCAGTTCCCCACAGAGCTCCTACGAGCAGTACTTC
>NA|NA|TRBJ2-5|TRBV5-5
CASSLVGTIKETQYF
TGTGCCAGCAGCTTGGTAGGGACAATAAAAGAGACCCAGTACTTC
>NA|TRBD1|TRBJ2-5|TRBV19
CASSDDRGFGETQYF
TGTGCCAGTAGTGACGACAGGGGGTTTGGAGAGACCCAGTACTTC
>NA|TRBD1|TRBJ1-2|TRBV19
CASSVTGGGYGYTF
TGTGCCAGTAGTGTCACAGGGGGGGGATATGGCTACACCTTC
>NA|NA|TRBJ1-2|TRBV10-3
CAIRAGPGYGYTF
TGTGCCATCAGGGCAGGTCCTGGATATGGCTACACCTTC
>NA|NA|TRBJ2-7|TRBV3-1/TRBV3-2
CASSQELGAVQYF
TGTGCCAGCAGCCAAGAGTTGGGGGCAGTGCAGTACTTC
>NA|NA|TRBJ2-3|TRBV24-1
CATSDWGQTDTQYF
TGTGCCACCAGTGATTGGGGACAAACAGATACGCAGTATTTT
>NA|NA|TRBJ2-2|TRBV5-5
CASSSDTTNTGELFF
TGTGCCAGCAGCTCGGACACTACGAACACCGGGGAGCTGTTTTTT
>NA|TRBD1|TRBJ1-2|TRBV5-1
CASSLSTGANYGYTF
TGCGCCAGCAGCTTGTCGACAGGGGCCAACTATGGCTACACCTTC
>NA|NA|TRBJ1-1|TRBV11-2
CASSLKGKGTEAFF
TGTGCCAGCAGCTTAAAGGGAAAGGGGACTGAAGCTTTCTTT
>NA|TRBD2|TRBJ2-7|TRBV14
CASSQYSGGAGVIYEQYF
TGTGCCAGCAGCCAATATAGCGGGGGGGCCGGGGTTATATACGAGCAGTACTTC
>NA|NA|TRBJ1-1|TRBV30
CAWRDQGMNTEAFF
TGTGCCTGGAGGGACCAGGGAATGAACACTGAAGCTTTCTTT